This T cell receptor beta chain comes out of a study of cytomegalovirus exposure and HLA in healthy donors. About the research overall: Earlier, 100 million or so unique TCR beta sequences were recovered from 170 million or so T cells by an analysis. Study-level results: For cytomegalovirus status, the classifier reportedly gave diagnoses with high specificity and sensitivity. A previous analysis found most TCR beta V segments productive roughly 87% or roughly 30% of the time.

V lost 5 bases to trimming and J lost 8 bases; unmatched junction nucleotides: 4. This CDR3 contains 14 residues. Germline-derived CDR1 and CDR2 are MNHNY and SVGAGI (reference sequence). PCR used 60 Vbeta primers and 13 Jbeta primers. Measured with immunoSEQ multiplex PCR; TCRdb has only the in-frame clones, and not every one. The repertoire shows roughly 110,000 clones; the top ten hold roughly 3.5%. Remarks on this clone: Its antigen remains unidentified.

The TCR was taken from a young man in good health and CMV-seronegative. Sequencing was carried out using PBMCs. V is TRBV6-6 and J is TRBJ1-6, with 9 bases lining up with TRBD1. CDR3 protein: CASSRGQGDSPLHF. The CDR3 DNA follows: TGTGCCAGCAGTAGGGGACAGGGAGATTCACCCCTCCACTTT.